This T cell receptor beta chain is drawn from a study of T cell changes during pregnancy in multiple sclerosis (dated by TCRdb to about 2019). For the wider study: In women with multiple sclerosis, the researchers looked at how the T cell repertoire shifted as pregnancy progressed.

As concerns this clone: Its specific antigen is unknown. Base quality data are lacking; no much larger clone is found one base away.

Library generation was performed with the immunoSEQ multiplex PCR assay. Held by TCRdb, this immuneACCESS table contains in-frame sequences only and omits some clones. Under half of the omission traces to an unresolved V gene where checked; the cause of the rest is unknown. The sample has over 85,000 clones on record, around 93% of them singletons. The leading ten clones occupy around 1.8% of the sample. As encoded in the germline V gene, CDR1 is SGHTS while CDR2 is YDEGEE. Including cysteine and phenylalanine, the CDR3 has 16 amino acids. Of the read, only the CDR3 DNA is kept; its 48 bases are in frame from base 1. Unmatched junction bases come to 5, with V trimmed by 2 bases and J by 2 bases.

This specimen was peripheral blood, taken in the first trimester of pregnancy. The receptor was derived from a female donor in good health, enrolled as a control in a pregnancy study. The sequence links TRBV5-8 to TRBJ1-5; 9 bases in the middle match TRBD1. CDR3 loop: CASSFGTGMGNQPQHF. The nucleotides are TGTGCCAGCAGCTTCGGGACAGGGATGGGCAATCAGCCCCAGCATTTT.